This T cell receptor (beta chain) came from a study of blood T cell repertoires in COVID-19. Across the whole study: Sources were T cells, B-cell-depleted T cells, or PBMCs; the material itself was cDNA or gDNA.

Germline V gives CDR1 SGHDT, CDR2 YYEEEE. Trimming cost V 4 bases and J 5 bases; bases outside gene matches: 2. The length of the CDR3 is 13 residues. This clone was detected a few times. Adults between about 18 and 89 years of age took part from 24 US areas. Cohorts were based on clinical histories the participants reported. As originally analysed: Reference gene primer amplification in the assay estimated nucleated cell counts. Libraries were prepared by immunoSEQ multiplex PCR; TCRdb keeps only in-frame clonotypes and omits some of them. D and trimming were read from the DNA, whereas the V and J calls and clone size are those reported in that table. This sample has 150,000 to 200,000 clones, with approximately 80% found just once.

The sequenced sample was PBMCs or T cells enriched from blood (not recorded which). This chain joins TRBV5-6 and TRBJ1-2; 10 nucleotides match TRBD1. This TCR was recovered from a woman in her fifties or sixties with acute COVID-19. The CDR3 nucleotides are TGTGCCAGCAGCGGGGGACAGGGGTATGGCTACACCTTC. As protein: CASSGGQGYGYTF.